This is a list of T cell receptor beta chains from one sample in a study of cytomegalovirus exposure and HLA in healthy donors. This table comes from immunoSEQ multiplex PCR, and its TCRdb copy is limited to in-frame clones, with some not included. This repertoire shows some 140,000 clones, 70% to 80% found once; its top ten account for less than 10%. Specimen: PBMCs. Every receptor here comes from a man aged 25 to 45 in good health and CMV-seropositive. The CDR3 runs from the conserved cysteine through the conserved F or W. The order of the fields is D gene, clone size, J gene, V gene, CDR3 DNA, CDR3 protein. D genes are given only for firm matches. Clone size is given for some rows only: seen once, a few or many times, or a class if the clone is expanded.

. | . | TRBJ1-2 | TRBV7-9 | TGTGCCAGCAGCAAAGACACCTATGGCTACACCTTC | CASSKDTYGYTF
. | . | TRBJ2-4 | TRBV5-1 | TGCGCCAGCAGCCAGGGGGGTGCCGGCATTCAGTACTTC | CASSQGGAGIQYF
. | . | TRBJ2-5 | TRBV28 | TGTGCCAGCAGCCGCTCGCTAGCAAAAGAGACCCAGTACTTC | CASSRSLAKETQYF
. | few | TRBJ2-7 | TRBV25-1 | TGTGCCAGCAGTGTGCCAGGGAACCCTCGGGAGCAGTACTTC | CASSVPGNPREQYF
TRBD1 | . | TRBJ2-7 | TRBV4-2 | TGTGCCAGCAGCCAAGAATGGAGACAGGGTCCCTACGAGCAGTACTTC | CASSQEWRQGPYEQYF
. | . | TRBJ2-7 | TRBV7-2 | TGTGCCAGCAGCTTCGCGGGGTCCTACGAGCAGTACTTC | CASSFAGSYEQYF
. | . | TRBJ1-1 | TRBV9 | TGTGCCAGCAGCGTGGGTTCTGAGGATGTGGCTGAAGCTTTCTTT | CASSVGSEDVAEAFF
. | . | TRBJ1-6 | TRBV4-3 | TGCGCCAGCAGCCCCTCTTTAGCCTATAATTCACCCCTCCACTTT | CASSPSLAYNSPLHF
. | . | TRBJ1-5 | TRBV15 | TGTGCCACCAGCAGAGGTCGGTTCGGGGGTGAGAGGGCCCGGCATTTT | CATSRGRFGGERARHF
. | . | TRBJ1-3 | TRBV30 | TGTGCCTGGAGTGCCGACGGCTGGGGGGGTGGAAACACCATATATTTT | CAWSADGWGGGNTIYF
. | once | TRBJ1-4 | TRBV19 | TGTGCCAGTAGTTTGACAGTAACTAATGAAAAACTGTTTTTT | CASSLTVTNEKLFF
. | once | TRBJ1-2 | TRBV7-2 | TGTGCCAGCAGCTTAGGTGGGGAGAGAGGGGGCTACACCTTC | CASSLGGERGGYTF
TRBD2 | . | TRBJ2-5 | TRBV4-1 | TGCGCCAGCAGCCAAGATTGGTTGCGGAGCGGGGGGGCCGAGACCCAGTACTTC | CASSQDWLRSGGAETQYF
TRBD1 | few | TRBJ2-1 | TRBV7-2 | TGTGCCAGCAGCTTAGTCGGGACAGGGGACAATGAGCAGTTCTTC | CASSLVGTGDNEQFF
TRBD2 | . | TRBJ2-7 | TRBV6-1 | TGTGCCACCGGACTAGCGGGGCCCTACGAGCAGTACTTC | CATGLAGPYEQYF
TRBD2 | . | TRBJ2-7 | TRBV7-6 | TGTGCCAGCAGCTCGGGACTAGCGGGATCCTACGAGCAGTACTTC | CASSSGLAGSYEQYF
. | . | TRBJ2-3 | TRBV5-4 | TGTGCCAGCAGCTTGACGACAAAGAACACAGATACGCAGTATTTT | CASSLTTKNTDTQYF
. | . | TRBJ1-2 | TRBV20-1 | TGCAGTGCTAGAGACGACGGGAGTCGGGCCTTC | CSARDDGSRAF
TRBD2 | . | TRBJ2-1 | TRBV11-3 | TGTGCCAGCAGCTGGGCGGGGGGAGATGAGCAGTTCTTC | CASSWAGGDEQFF
. | . | TRBJ1-1 | TRBV7-2 | TGTGCCAGCAGCGCTATCGGAAACAGGGTGAACACTGAAGCTTTCTTT | CASSAIGNRVNTEAFF
. | . | TRBJ1-2 | TRBV9 | TGTGCCAGCAGCGTCCGGGACACAGGCAACTATGGCTACACCTTC | CASSVRDTGNYGYTF
. | . | TRBJ2-4 | TRBV15 | TGTGCCACCAGCAGAGATCGGGAGCCAAACATTCAGTACTTC | CATSRDREPNIQYF
. | . | TRBJ2-7 | TRBV9 | TGTGCCAGCAGCTTACGACAGGGAGGCGAGCAGTACTTC | CASSLRQGGEQYF
TRBD2 | . | TRBJ2-5 | TRBV27 | TGTGCCAGCAGTGAAGCCTCACTAGCGGGAGGGCCAGGGACCCAGTACTTC | CASSEASLAGGPGTQYF
. | once | TRBJ2-7 | TRBV5-1 | TGCGCCAGCAGCTTGGACTCATCTCACGAGCAGTACTTC | CASSLDSSHEQYF
TRBD2 | . | TRBJ2-1 | TRBV12-5 | TGTGCTAGTGCCCCTCCACTAGCGGGGAGGATCGACCAAGAGGTCTTC | CASAPPLAGRIDQEVF
. | once | TRBJ2-5 | TRBV30 | TGTGCCTGGAGTAGAGGGTTACAAGAGACCCAGTACTTC | CAWSRGLQETQYF
TRBD1 | once | TRBJ1-1 | TRBV9 | TGTGCCAGCAGCGTAGTGTCGACAGGGGGCAGGAACACTGAAGCTTTCTTT | CASSVVSTGGRNTEAFF